This is a list of T cell receptor beta chains from one sample in a study of T cell repertoires in cytomegalovirus infection. TCRdb reprocessed the reads via MiXCR and lists one record per CDR3 protein. Of 200,000 or so distinct CDR3 sequences listed, approximately 20% are singletons. Sequencing was performed on PBMCs. The receptors here all came from a human donor in good health (CMV status not recorded). Some clones in this sample may be carry-over from other donors' samples. Each CDR3 is given with its conserved first and last residue.

CDR3aa,j_gene,v_gene
CASSRDRGVYGYTF,TRBJ1-2,TRBV7-8
CASSPTRTGVGYEQYF,TRBJ2-7,TRBV11-2
CASSYNPSFYSSYNEQFF,TRBJ2-1,TRBV7-2
CASSFGGFNEQFF,TRBJ2-1,TRBV11-2
CASSSTAAGRYEQYF,TRBJ2-7,TRBV5-6
CSAKTGNYEQYF,TRBJ2-7,TRBV20-1
CASSPMTGNEQFF,TRBJ2-1,TRBV5-1
CASSSATSLNEQFF,TRBJ2-1,TRBV7-6
CASSPLLAGSTDTQYF,TRBJ2-3,TRBV5-1
CATSRGPHFSGINEQFF,TRBJ2-1,TRBV15
CASAFSAGGSNQPQHF,TRBJ1-5,TRBV12-3/TRBV12-4
CSAVTSGGYNEQFF,TRBJ2-1,TRBV20-1
CASSRQGYNEQFF,TRBJ2-1,TRBV7-6
CASTPRTGGNYGYTF,TRBJ1-2,TRBV6-1
CASSMGLPAGTEAFF,TRBJ1-1,TRBV19
CASSVDNTRNEQFF,TRBJ2-1,TRBV6-1
CASSTSPGYVPLHF,TRBJ1-6,TRBV7-2
CASSWGLRTEAFF,TRBJ1-1,TRBV6-2/TRBV6-3
CASSVDGRRRGYTF,TRBJ1-2,TRBV9
CASSERFPGIAGANVLTF,TRBJ2-6,TRBV2
CASSLRDRAGTEQYF,TRBJ2-7,TRBV2
CASSEYFSGKNTGELFF,TRBJ2-2,TRBV25-1
CASRRETQYF,TRBJ2-5,TRBV6-2/TRBV6-3
CASSFRPGDEQFF,TRBJ2-1,TRBV7-2
CASSEASGGAHYGYTF,TRBJ1-2,TRBV6-1